These T cell receptor beta chains were read from a single sample in a study of blood T cell repertoires in COVID-19. Here immunoSEQ multiplex PCR was the method, and the copy in TCRdb shows in-frame clones only, minus some. Of about half a million clones detected, approximately 83% appear once; the ten largest clones hold roughly 3.2%. Sequencing used peripheral blood. The receptors stem from a human donor in a cohort sampled during active COVID-19. The CDR3 runs from the conserved cysteine through the conserved F or W. D genes are given only for firm matches. Clone size is stated in some rows and not others, as once, few, many or a class when expanded.

clone_size j_call v_call d_call cdr3_nt cdr3_aa
- TRBJ1-1 TRBV7-9 TRBD1 TGTGCCAGCAGCTCACTGAAGGGGACAGGGGGCCGGGTCACTGAAGCTTTCTTT CASSSLKGTGGRVTEAFF
few TRBJ1-2 TRBV12-3/TRBV12-4 TRBD1 TGTGCCAGCCGACAGGGGGCGTGGGGCGGCTACACCTTC CASRQGAWGGYTF
few TRBJ2-3 TRBV28 TRBD1 TGTGCCAGCACAGGGGGCGCGGATACGCAGTATTTT CASTGGADTQYF
few TRBJ1-1 TRBV6-5 - TGTGCCAGCCTTGGACAGTTCACTGAAGCTTTCTTT CASLGQFTEAFF
- TRBJ1-2 TRBV9 - TGTGCCAGCAGCGTAGACCCCGGCCCCATTTCGACAGGAGATGGCTACACCTTC CASSVDPGPISTGDGYTF
- TRBJ2-7 TRBV11-3 TRBD2 TGTGCCAGCAGCTTAGAGTTGGACGGGAGGAAGGAGCAGTACTTC CASSLELDGRKEQYF
- TRBJ1-5 TRBV2 TRBD1 TGTGCCAGCAGGAGCGGGACAGGGGGCCAGCCCCAGCATTTT CASRSGTGGQPQHF
once TRBJ2-1 TRBV5-4 - TGTGCCAGCAGCTTGGCCGCACAGGGCCCTCACAATGAGCAGTTCTTC CASSLAAQGPHNEQFF
once TRBJ1-2 TRBV19 TRBD1 TGTGCCAGTAGTCCCGGGACAGGGGGCTATGGCTACACCTTC CASSPGTGGYGYTF
- TRBJ2-1 TRBV29-1 - TGCAGCGTCGAAGACATGGAGCAGTTCTTC CSVEDMEQFF